One sample yielded the 27 T cell receptor beta chains listed below, sequenced in a study of OX40 agonist ivuxolimab in advanced cancers. The receptor library was made with the immunoSEQ multiplex PCR assay. What TCRdb holds here is the immuneACCESS table cut down to in-frame rearrangements. Part of the clones is not present; checked against another copy, under half of the missing clones reflect an unresolved V gene, and the others are unexplained. For this sample the table gives more than 100,000 clones, of which 93% were detected only once. 0.15% to 0.17% of the sample is in the top ten clones. The source material was CD4+ or CD8+ T cells sorted from blood, sampled in a trial of the OX40 agonist ivuxolimab. The source is an adult with an advanced solid tumor such as melanoma, head and neck, liver or kidney cancer.

CDR3 bases: TGTGCCAGCAGTGCTCTGGGGTGGGGTAACACTGAAGCTTTCTTT. Its translation: CASSALGWGNTEAFF. The chain uses TRBV6-1 and TRBJ1-1; D is undetermined. Trimming took off 4 bases at V and 2 bases at J, with 14 bases between the two ends. Germline assignment: CDR1 MNHNS and CDR2 SASEGT. This CDR3 is built from 15 residues.

This chain joins TRBV28 and TRBJ1-2, with D perhaps TRBD1 (6 bases). V lost 8 bases and J lost 2, with 15 bases in between. Germline-derived CDR1 and CDR2 are MDHEN and SYDVKM. CDR3 length: 14 amino acids. CDR3 in DNA: TGTGCCAGCTTCGGGGGCCCGGGGAACTATGGCTACACCTTC. Amino acids: CASFGGPGNYGYTF.

The chain employs TRBV4-3 and TRBJ1-4; the match to TRBD1 covers 8 bases. Germline CDR1 is LGHNA and CDR2 is YSLEER. V lost 0 bases to trimming and J lost 7 bases; unmatched junction nucleotides: 4. The CDR3 is 15 residues long. This CDR3 is CASSQEATGGEKLFF. The CDR3 DNA is TGCGCCAGCAGCCAAGAAGCAACAGGGGGTGAAAAACTGTTTTTT.

Only a few counts were recorded for this clone. The rearrangement joins TRBV6-1 to TRBJ1-5; D unclear. The ends were cut back, 4 bases at V and 3 bases at J, with 7 bases in the middle. The CDR3 runs 13 residues. CDR1 MNHNS and CDR2 SASEGT come from the germline V gene. The CDR3 DNA follows: TGTGCCAGCAGTGCCGTCCTCAATCAGCCCCAGCATTTT. It is translated as CASSAVLNQPQHF.

This clone was recorded only once. The rearrangement uses TRBV11-2 and TRBJ2-5, with 14 bases fitting TRBD2. V lost 4 bases, J lost 4 bases, and 5 bases stayed unmatched. Germline V gives CDR1 SGHAT, CDR2 FQNNGV. The CDR3 is made up of 16 amino acids. The CDR3 region is CASSSTGLAGGETQYF. DNA for the CDR3: TGTGCCAGCAGCTCAACCGGACTAGCGGGGGGAGAGACCCAGTACTTC.

The chain couples TRBV18 to TRBJ1-2; TRBD1 matches 8 bases. The V segment lost 3 bases and the J segment 8 bases; nucleotides outside the gene matches: 8. This CDR3 region has 14 residues. Germline CDR1 is KGHSH and CDR2 is LQKENI. DNA of the CDR3: TGTGCCAGCTCACCGGACAGGGTGACGGAAGGCTACACCTTC. Translated, it gives CASSPDRVTEGYTF.

This chain joins TRBV9 and TRBJ1-1; D call uncertain. The germline gives CDR1 SGDLS, CDR2 YYNGEE. Between the trimmed V and J ends, which lost 0 bases and 2 bases, there was a span of 5 bases. This CDR3 has 13 amino acids. For the CDR3, the DNA is TGTGCCAGCAGCGTAGAAGGCAACACTGAAGCTTTCTTT. Amino acid sequence: CASSVEGNTEAFF.

The rearrangement links TRBV29-1 to TRBJ2-5; perhaps TRBD1 as D (5 bases). CDR1 and CDR2 from the germline V gene are SQVTM and ANQGSEA. The CDR3 runs to 13 residues. Trimming left V 3 bases short and J 4 bases short, with 12 bases between. This CDR3 is CSVEVGPRETQYF. The CDR3 region has the DNA TGCAGCGTTGAGGTGGGGCCTCGAGAGACCCAGTACTTC.

DNA for the CDR3: TGTGCCAGCAGCCCGAGGACTAGCGGGGGGGCCGCCGGGGCCAACGTCCTGACTTTC. Translated, it gives CASSPRTSGGAAGANVLTF. This sequence joins TRBV7-9 and TRBJ2-6; 15 bases fit TRBD2. This CDR3 comprises 19 residues. CDR1 SEHNR and CDR2 FQNEAQ come from the germline V gene (reference sequence). Trimming at V came to 5 bases and at J to 4 bases, leaving 9 bases not matched to a gene.

The rearrangement links TRBV7-9 to TRBJ2-3, with 14 nucleotides matching TRBD2. The CDR3 has 17 residues. CDR1 is SEHNR and CDR2 is FQNEAQ in the germline V gene (reference sequence). Germline trimming cut 3 bases from V and 5 bases from J; bases unmatched to any gene: 7. The CDR3 nucleotides are TGTGCCAGCAGCTTTGGACTAGCGGGGGGATTTGGAGATACGCAGTATTTT. It encodes CASSFGLAGGFGDTQYF.

The genes are TRBV5-4 and TRBJ2-2, with 8 bases lining up with TRBD1. CDR1 is SGHNT, CDR2 YYREEE, per germline (reference sequence). V was clipped by 4 bases and J by 1 base; unmatched bases: 9. The CDR3 totals 17 residues. The CDR3 region has the DNA TGTGCCAGCAGCCCTTTCTCCGGGACAGGGAACACCGGGGAGCTGTTTTTT. The encoded protein is CASSPFSGTGNTGELFF.

The V gene is TRBV19, the J gene TRBJ1-1; maybe TRBD1 (5 bases). The CDR3 extends over 15 amino acids. Germline values: CDR1 LNHDA, CDR2 SQIVND (reference sequence). V gave up 6 bases and J gave up 1 base, with 15 bases separating them. The CDR3 coding sequence is TGTGCCAGTAGGGGGACGGGGAGAGCGAACACTGAAGCTTTCTTT. This gives the protein CASRGTGRANTEAFF.

This chain uses TRBV6-5 with TRBJ1-1, with D perhaps TRBD1 (6 bases). Germline CDR1 MNHEY, CDR2 SVGAGI. The CDR3 consists of 14 residues. Trimming took 9 bases from V and 0 from J, leaving 14 bases between them. The CDR3 here is CASSTGTLNTEAFF. CDR3 DNA sequence: TGTGCCAGTAGTACGGGGACACTGAACACTGAAGCTTTCTTT.

As concerns this clone: Other DNA sequences within the sample encode an identical CDR3. The genes are TRBV27 and TRBJ1-4, with 7 bases that match TRBD1. Germline V gene lookup returns CDR1 MNHEY and CDR2 SMNVEV (reference sequence). The CDR3 totals 14 residues. Trimming removed 5 bases from V and 3 bases from J; junction bases left unmatched: 3. The CDR3 protein is CASSHGTANEKLFF. Here the CDR3 DNA reads TGTGCCAGCAGTCACGGGACAGCTAATGAAAAACTGTTTTTT. Variable domain in full (rest from reference TRBV27 and TRBJ1-4): EAQVTQNPRYLITVTGKKLTVTCSQNMNHEYMSWYRQDPGLGLRQIYYSMNVEVTDKGDVPEGYKVSRKEKRNFPLILESPSPNQTSLYFCASSHGTANEKLFFGSGTQLSVL.

This chain connects TRBV18 to TRBJ2-5, with D perhaps being TRBD1 or TRBD2 (5 bases each). This CDR3 contains 15 residues. From germline, CDR1 is KGHSH and CDR2 LQKENI. Trimming took off 5 bases at V and 3 bases at J, with 16 bases between the two ends. The CDR3 protein is CASSAIGTYKETQYF. CDR3 sequence (DNA): TGTGCCAGCTCAGCTATCGGGACGTACAAAGAGACCCAGTACTTC.

The rearrangement joins TRBV6-6 to TRBJ1-1; TRBD1 is a possible D gene (6 bases). Germline V CDR1 and CDR2: MNHNY, SVGAGI (reference sequence). V lost 6 bases to trimming and J lost 4 bases, with 15 bases between them. The CDR3 sequence is 14 residues long. This CDR3 reads CASSQGGGGTEAFF. DNA for the CDR3: TGTGCCAGCAGCCAGGGAGGGGGAGGCACTGAAGCTTTCTTT.

This chain uses TRBV5-4 with TRBJ2-2; 10 bases map to TRBD2. Germline CDR1 SGHNT, CDR2 YYREEE (reference sequence). This CDR3 spans 16 amino acids. The V and J ends lost 3 bases and 1 base, in that order; junction bases with no gene match: 3. The CDR3 protein is CASSWVAGGNTGELFF. The DNA of the CDR3 is TGTGCCAGCAGCTGGGTAGCGGGGGGGAACACCGGGGAGCTGTTTTTT.

V and J are TRBV9 and TRBJ2-5; 8 positions match TRBD2. The CDR3 is made up of 15 amino acids. J lost 4 bases, V lost 5 bases, and 10 bases had no gene match. The germline V gene encodes CDR1 SGDLS and CDR2 YYNGEE. CDR3 sequence (DNA): TGTGCCAGCAGTTTTAGCGGGAATATCGGAGAGACCCAGTACTTC. Its protein product is CASSFSGNIGETQYF.

The rearrangement uses TRBV7-9 and TRBJ1-1; perhaps TRBD1 as D (5 bases). V lost 5 bases to trimming and J lost 0 bases, with 7 bases between them. CDR1 and CDR2 (germline): SEHNR, FQNEAQ (reference sequence). The CDR3 sequence is 13 residues long. The CDR3 here is CASSTQVNTEAFF. In DNA form, the CDR3 reads TGTGCCAGCAGCACACAGGTGAACACTGAAGCTTTCTTT.

This clone was found once. The chain has TRBV19 and TRBJ1-1; 7 nucleotides agree with TRBD1. Germline lookup yields CDR1 LNHDA and CDR2 SQIVND (reference sequence). The CDR3 spans 15 residues. Germline trimming cut 4 bases from V and 0 bases from J; bases unmatched to any gene: 5. CDR3 loop: CASSTPGTVNTEAFF. As DNA, the CDR3 is TGTGCCAGTAGTACCCCCGGGACAGTGAACACTGAAGCTTTCTTT.

The gene calls are TRBV9 and TRBJ2-7; possibly TRBD1 for D (6 bases). The CDR3 is made up of 13 amino acids. V lost 0 bases to trimming and J lost 7 bases, with 11 bases between them. Germline loops: CDR1 SGDLS, CDR2 YYNGEE. This CDR3 is CASSVDADREQYF. CDR3 DNA: TGTGCCAGCAGCGTAGACGCCGACAGGGAGCAGTACTTC.

This chain uses TRBV4-1 with TRBJ2-3; D not resolved. The germline gives CDR1 MGHRA, CDR2 YSYEKL. The CDR3 is 15 residues long. V was trimmed by 0 bases and J by 4 bases, leaving 11 bases between them. CDR3: CASSQDPGWADTQYF. The CDR3 DNA reads as TGCGCCAGCAGCCAAGATCCGGGCTGGGCAGATACGCAGTATTTT.

The V gene is TRBV11-2, the J gene TRBJ2-5; D is perhaps TRBD2 (5 bases). This CDR3 is 13 amino acids long. Trimming took off 2 bases at V and 4 bases at J, with 8 bases between the two ends. Germline V gene lookup returns CDR1 SGHAT and CDR2 FQNNGV. This CDR3 reads CASSLREGETQYF. CDR3 DNA: TGTGCCAGCAGCTTACGGGAAGGAGAGACCCAGTACTTC.

This sequence joins TRBV18 and TRBJ2-7; the match to TRBD2 covers 8 bases. This CDR3 is 15 amino acids long. Germline CDR1 is KGHSH and CDR2 is LQKENI. V was pared by 6 bases and J by 2 bases, with 9 bases of the junction left unmatched. CDR3 bases: TGTGCCAGCTCTCTCCAGCGGGAGTCAACCTACGAGCAGTACTTC. This codes for CASSLQRESTYEQYF.

The CDR3, as DNA: TGTGCCAGCAGGAGGGCACAGGGCTACGAGCAGTACTTC. This gives the protein CASRRAQGYEQYF. The V and J genes are TRBV11-2 and TRBJ2-7; possible D gene TRBD1, 6 bases. There are 13 residues in the CDR3. V shed 6 bases and J shed 3 bases, with 12 bases lying between them. Germline CDR1 SGHAT, CDR2 FQNNGV. Drawing the rest from reference TRBV11-2 and TRBJ2-7, the complete variable domain is EAGVAQSPRYKIIEKRQSVAFWCNPISGHATLYWYQQILGQGPKLLIQFQNNGVVDDSQLPKDRFSAERLKGVDSTLKIQPAKLEDSAVYLCASRRAQGYEQYFGPGTRLTVT.

The chain is built from TRBV6-5 and TRBJ2-5; 8 nucleotides match TRBD1. The CDR3 covers 14 residues. Germline V CDR1 and CDR2: MNHEY, SVGAGI. V lost 1 base to trimming and J lost 4 bases; unmatched junction nucleotides: 2. CDR3 in DNA: TGTGCCAGCAGTTACTTTACAGGGGGAGAGACCCAGTACTTC. This sequence encodes CASSYFTGGETQYF.

This rearrangement joins TRBV28 to TRBJ1-2; D call uncertain. Germline CDR1 is MDHEN and CDR2 is SYDVKM. Trimming stripped 2 bases from V and 6 bases from J, with 7 bases between. The CDR3 is 12 residues long. The CDR3 is CASSLTTDGYTF. For the CDR3, the DNA is TGTGCCAGCAGTTTAACGACGGATGGCTACACCTTC.